This T cell receptor (beta chain) was identified during a study of blood T cell repertoires in COVID-19. About the research overall: PBMCs, B-cell-depleted T cells, or T cells provided the cDNA or gDNA that made up the material.

Germline lookup yields CDR1 LNHDA and CDR2 SQIVND (reference sequence). The CDR3 extends over 15 amino acids. Trimming cost V 4 bases and J 7 bases; bases outside gene matches: 5. TCRdb's copy holds only in-frame clones and misses some; the assay was immunoSEQ multiplex PCR. The table has roughly 150,000 clones, around 81% seen once. This TCR derives from a man between 60 and 70 years old with active or convalescent COVID-19. Sequencing was done on a sample of peripheral blood. The chain joins TRBV19 to TRBJ2-1; TRBD2 matches 12 bases. In nucleotides, the CDR3 is TGTGCCAGTAGTAGACTAGCGGGAGTAGTAAATGAGCAGTTCTTC. Its translation: CASSRLAGVVNEQFF.